The subject of this entry is one TCR beta chain. Its antigen is still unknown. This sample is drawn from a study of CD8 T cell repertoires and HIV-1 epitope variants. Study in general: Control wells had CMV/EBV/flu peptides, negative Ebola AY9, or no peptide. Enriched T cells were co-cultured with equal autologous T cell-negative cells. Tested: three Gag epitope families, Nef HW9 and YT9. Cultures ran around ten days, with IL-2, IL-7 and IL-15 added on days 3 and 7.

The table came from immunoSEQ multiplex PCR; TCRdb's copy has only in-frame clones and leaves some out. This table has fewer than 5,500 clones, around 70% appearing once. This TCR was recovered from a male donor with HIV. Source material: cultured CD8+ T cells derived from PBMCs.

The CDR3 nucleotides are TGTGCCAGCAGTTACGGGACAGGGGGCTACGAGCAGTACTTC. It yields the protein CASSYGTGGYEQYF. The genes are TRBV27 and TRBJ2-7; 11 nucleotides align to TRBD1. CDR3 length: 14 amino acids. J gave up 3 bases and V 4 bases, and 2 bases lay outside the gene matches. Germline V gene sequence: CDR1 MNHEY, CDR2 SMNVEV (reference sequence).